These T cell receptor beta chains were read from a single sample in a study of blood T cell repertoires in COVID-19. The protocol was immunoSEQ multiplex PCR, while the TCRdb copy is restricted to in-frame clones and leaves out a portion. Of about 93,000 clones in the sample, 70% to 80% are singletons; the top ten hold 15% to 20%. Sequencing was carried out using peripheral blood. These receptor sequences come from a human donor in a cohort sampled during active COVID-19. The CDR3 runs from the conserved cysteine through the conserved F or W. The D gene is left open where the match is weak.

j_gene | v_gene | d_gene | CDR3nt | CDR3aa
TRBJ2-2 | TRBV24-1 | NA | TGTGCCACCAGTGATTTTATTCCGTCCGGGGAGCTGTTTTTT | CATSDFIPSGELFF
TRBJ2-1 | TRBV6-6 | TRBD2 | TGTGCCAGCAGTCCTTTACGTTCTAGCGGGGGGCACAATGAGCAGTTCTTC | CASSPLRSSGGHNEQFF
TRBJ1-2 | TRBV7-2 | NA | TGTGCCAGCAGCTTAGTCGGGGGCTACACCTTC | CASSLVGGYTF
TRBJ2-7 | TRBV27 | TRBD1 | TGTGCCAGCAGTTTAGGCGGGACAGGCCTCAACGAGCAGTACTTC | CASSLGGTGLNEQYF
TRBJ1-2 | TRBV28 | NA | TGTGCCAGCAGCCGTGGTGACAGACCCTATGGCTACACCTTC | CASSRGDRPYGYTF
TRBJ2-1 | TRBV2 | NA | TGTGCCAGCACCCCGAGAGCGGCCTACAATGAGCAGTTCTTC | CASTPRAAYNEQFF
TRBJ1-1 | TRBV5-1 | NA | TGCGCCAGCAGCATTAATGTCCAGGGCGGTTTAGCTTTCTTT | CASSINVQGGLAFF
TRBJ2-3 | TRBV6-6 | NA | TGTGCCACCCCAGGGCCGCCAAGCACAGATACGCAGTATTTT | CATPGPPSTDTQYF
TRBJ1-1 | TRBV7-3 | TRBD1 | TGTGCCAGCAGCCAAGGGACAGGGGGGACTGAAGCTTTCTTT | CASSQGTGGTEAFF
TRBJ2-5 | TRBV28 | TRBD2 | TGTGCCAGCAGGCCCGGACTAGCTCAAGAGACCCAGTACTTC | CASRPGLAQETQYF